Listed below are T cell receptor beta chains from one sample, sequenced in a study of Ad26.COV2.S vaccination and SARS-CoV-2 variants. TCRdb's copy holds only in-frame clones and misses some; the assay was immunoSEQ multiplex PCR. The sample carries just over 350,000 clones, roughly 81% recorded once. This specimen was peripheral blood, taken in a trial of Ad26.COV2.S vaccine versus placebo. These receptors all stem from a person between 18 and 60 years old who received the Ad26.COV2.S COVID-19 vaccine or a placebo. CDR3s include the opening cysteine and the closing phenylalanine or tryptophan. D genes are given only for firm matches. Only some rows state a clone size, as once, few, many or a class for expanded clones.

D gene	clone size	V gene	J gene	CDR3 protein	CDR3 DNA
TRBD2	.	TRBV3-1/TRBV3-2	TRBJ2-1	CASSLPGLAGDEQFF	TGTGCCAGCAGCCTTCCGGGACTAGCGGGGGATGAGCAGTTCTTC
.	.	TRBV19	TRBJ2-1	CASSISPRGTYNEQFF	TGTGCCAGTAGTATTTCTCCGCGCGGCACCTACAATGAGCAGTTCTTC
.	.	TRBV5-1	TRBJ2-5	CASSLGQETQYF	TGCGCCAGCAGCTTGGGGCAAGAGACCCAGTACTTC
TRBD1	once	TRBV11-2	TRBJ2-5	CASTRTGWQTQYF	TGTGCCAGCACCAGGACAGGGTGGCAGACCCAGTACTTC
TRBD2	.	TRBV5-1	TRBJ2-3	CASSSGTITDTQYF	TGCGCCAGCAGCTCAGGGACTATTACAGATACGCAGTATTTT
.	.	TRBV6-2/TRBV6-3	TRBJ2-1	CASSYRRYNEQFF	TGTGCCAGCAGTTACAGGCGGTACAATGAGCAGTTCTTC
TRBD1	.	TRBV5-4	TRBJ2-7	CASRTGGGEQYF	TGTGCCAGCAGGACAGGGGGCGGGGAGCAGTACTTC
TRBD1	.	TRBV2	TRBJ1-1	CASSETGATEAFF	TGTGCCAGCAGTGAAACAGGGGCCACTGAAGCTTTCTTT
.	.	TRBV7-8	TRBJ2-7	CASSLAGTEQYF	TGTGCCAGCAGCTTAGCCGGGACAGAGCAGTACTTC
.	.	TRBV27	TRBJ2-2	CASSLSPNTGELFF	TGTGCCAGCAGTTTATCGCCTAACACCGGGGAGCTGTTTTTT
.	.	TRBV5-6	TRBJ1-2	CASSLDSHGYTF	TGTGCCAGCAGCTTGGACAGTCATGGCTACACCTTC
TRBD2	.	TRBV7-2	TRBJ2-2	CASSLANLAGLGELFF	TGTGCCAGCAGCTTAGCGAATCTAGCGGGGTTGGGGGAGCTGTTTTTT
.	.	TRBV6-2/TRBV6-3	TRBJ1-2	CASSYAGHGGHGYTF	TGTGCCAGCAGTTACGCCGGACACGGCGGGCATGGCTACACCTTC
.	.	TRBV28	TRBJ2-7	CASSYPGEGAYEQYF	TGTGCCAGCAGTTACCCGGGGGAGGGGGCGTACGAGCAGTACTTC
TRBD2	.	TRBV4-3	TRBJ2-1	CASSQGTGGVYNEQFF	TGCGCCAGCAGTCAAGGGACCGGGGGGGTCTACAATGAGCAGTTCTTC